The rows below give T cell receptor beta chains drawn from one sample of a study of T-cell reconstitution after alpha-beta-depleted transplantation in children. Using its own MiXCR run on the PCR reads, TCRdb lists one record per CDR3 protein. The sample holds about 690,000 distinct CDR3 sequences, roughly 15% seen once. This specimen consisted of PBMCs from the stem cell graft donor, obtained from the stem cell graft. These TCRs come from a human donor who donated a stem cell graft to a child with acute myeloid leukemia. Each CDR3 is given without its conserved first and last residue.

j_call: TRBJ1-1
v_call: TRBV20-1
cdr3_aa: SARVAGDTEAF

j_call: TRBJ2-5
v_call: TRBV20-1
cdr3_aa: SARDHGGVIETQY

j_call: TRBJ1-2
v_call: TRBV7-2
cdr3_aa: ASSLANGGYGYT

j_call: TRBJ2-7
v_call: TRBV12-3/TRBV12-4
cdr3_aa: ASRRTGLFSYEQY

j_call: TRBJ1-6
v_call: TRBV5-6
cdr3_aa: ASSPRRGNSPLH

j_call: TRBJ1-5
v_call: TRBV29-1
cdr3_aa: SVEVGAFQPQH

j_call: TRBJ2-5
v_call: TRBV28
cdr3_aa: ASRLTRTSMETQY

j_call: TRBJ2-7
v_call: TRBV29-1
cdr3_aa: SVGDRVPYEQY

j_call: TRBJ2-5
v_call: TRBV20-1
cdr3_aa: SAGGPLAGGQYQETQY

j_call: TRBJ1-5
v_call: TRBV6-1
cdr3_aa: ASSKGGESNQPQH

j_call: TRBJ1-4
v_call: TRBV10-3
cdr3_aa: AISLTGPATNEKLF

j_call: TRBJ1-1
v_call: TRBV20-1
cdr3_aa: SARGGSGTEAF

j_call: TRBJ1-4
v_call: TRBV7-2
cdr3_aa: ASSVTGEKLF

j_call: TRBJ2-7
v_call: TRBV20-1
cdr3_aa: SARGRGNYEQY

j_call: TRBJ1-3
v_call: TRBV5-6
cdr3_aa: ASSLTSLSGNTIY

j_call: TRBJ1-6
v_call: TRBV5-1
cdr3_aa: ASSWDWGGNSPLH

j_call: TRBJ2-5
v_call: TRBV20-1
cdr3_aa: SASPPVGLETQY

j_call: TRBJ2-1
v_call: TRBV24-1
cdr3_aa: ATSDGGRGRVNEQF

j_call: TRBJ2-5
v_call: TRBV12-3/TRBV12-4
cdr3_aa: ASSLDYPQSRETQY

j_call: TRBJ2-3
v_call: TRBV4-3
cdr3_aa: ASSPRDSHTQY

j_call: TRBJ1-6
v_call: TRBV7-2
cdr3_aa: ASSSPGLPLH

j_call: TRBJ2-1
v_call: TRBV12-3/TRBV12-4
cdr3_aa: ASSLSPGNAEQF

j_call: TRBJ2-1
v_call: TRBV30
cdr3_aa: AWSGGSYNEQF

j_call: TRBJ2-3
v_call: TRBV20-1
cdr3_aa: SASLGGDTDTQY

j_call: TRBJ2-3
v_call: TRBV12-3/TRBV12-4
cdr3_aa: ASSFFREVADTQY

j_call: TRBJ1-4
v_call: TRBV12-3/TRBV12-4
cdr3_aa: ASRPPGGGTTNEKLF

j_call: TRBJ2-7
v_call: TRBV5-6
cdr3_aa: ASSFGDGPGEQY

j_call: TRBJ2-5
v_call: TRBV5-1
cdr3_aa: ASSWDSTETQY

j_call: TRBJ2-5
v_call: TRBV12-5
cdr3_aa: ASGLRPQETQY

j_call: TRBJ1-5
v_call: TRBV7-2
cdr3_aa: ASSLEGVRYQPQH

j_call: TRBJ1-5
v_call: TRBV12-3/TRBV12-4
cdr3_aa: ASSLLGQSNQPQH

j_call: TRBJ2-2
v_call: TRBV29-1
cdr3_aa: SVFGQTGELF

j_call: TRBJ1-5
v_call: TRBV7-2
cdr3_aa: ASSVDRGRDQPQH

j_call: TRBJ2-2
v_call: TRBV15
cdr3_aa: ATSKNRAGELF

j_call: TRBJ1-2
v_call: TRBV4-1
cdr3_aa: ASSGGNSYGYT

j_call: TRBJ1-1
v_call: TRBV12-3/TRBV12-4
cdr3_aa: ASTRGGLRGTEAF